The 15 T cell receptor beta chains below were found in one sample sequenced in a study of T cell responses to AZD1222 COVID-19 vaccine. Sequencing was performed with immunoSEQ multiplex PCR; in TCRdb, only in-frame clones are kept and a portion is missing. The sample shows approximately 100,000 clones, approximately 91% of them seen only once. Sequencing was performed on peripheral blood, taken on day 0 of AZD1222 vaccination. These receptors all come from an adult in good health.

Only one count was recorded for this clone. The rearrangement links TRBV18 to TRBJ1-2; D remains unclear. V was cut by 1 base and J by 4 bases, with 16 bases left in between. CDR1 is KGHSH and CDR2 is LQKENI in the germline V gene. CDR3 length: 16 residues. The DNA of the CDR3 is TGTGCCAGCTCACCACAAGAAGGGTGGTATCGCTATGGCTACACCTTC. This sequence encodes CASSPQEGWYRYGYTF.

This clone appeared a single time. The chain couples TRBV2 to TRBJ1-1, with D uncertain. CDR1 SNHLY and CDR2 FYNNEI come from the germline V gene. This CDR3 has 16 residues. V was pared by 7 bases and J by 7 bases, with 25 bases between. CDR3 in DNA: TGTGCCAGCAACTCCCCTGAGGGATTACGCCAGAATGAAGCTTTCTTT. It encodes CASNSPEGLRQNEAFF. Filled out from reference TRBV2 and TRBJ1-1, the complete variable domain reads EPEVTQTPSHQVTQMGQEVILRCVPISNHLYFYWYRQILGQKVEFLVSFYNNEISEKSEIFDDQFSVERPDGSNFTLKIRSTKLEDSAMYFCASNSPEGLRQNEAFFGQGTRLTVV.

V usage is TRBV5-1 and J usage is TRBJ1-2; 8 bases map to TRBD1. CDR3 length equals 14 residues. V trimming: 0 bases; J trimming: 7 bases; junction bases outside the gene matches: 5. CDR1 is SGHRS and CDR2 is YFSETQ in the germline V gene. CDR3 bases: TGCGCCAGCAGCTTGGCAGGGGGCAACGGTGGCTACACCTTC. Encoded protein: CASSLAGGNGGYTF.

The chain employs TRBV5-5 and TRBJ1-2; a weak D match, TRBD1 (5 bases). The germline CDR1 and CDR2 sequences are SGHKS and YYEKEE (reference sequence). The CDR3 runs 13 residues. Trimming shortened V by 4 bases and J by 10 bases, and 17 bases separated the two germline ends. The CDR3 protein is CASSRWGDLDYTF. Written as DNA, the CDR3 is TGTGCCAGCAGCCGGTGGGGGGATCTGGACTACACCTTC.

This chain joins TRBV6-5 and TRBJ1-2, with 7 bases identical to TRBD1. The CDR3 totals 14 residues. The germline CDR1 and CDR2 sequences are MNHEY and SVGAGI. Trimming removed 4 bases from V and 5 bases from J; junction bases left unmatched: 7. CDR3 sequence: CASSLRDRVYGYTF. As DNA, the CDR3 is TGTGCCAGCAGTTTACGAGACAGGGTTTATGGCTACACCTTC.

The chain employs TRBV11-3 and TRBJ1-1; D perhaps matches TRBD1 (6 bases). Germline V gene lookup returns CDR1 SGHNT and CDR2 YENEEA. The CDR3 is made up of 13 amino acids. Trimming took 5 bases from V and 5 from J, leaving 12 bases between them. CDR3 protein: CASSPQGGTEAFF. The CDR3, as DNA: TGTGCCAGCAGCCCCCAAGGGGGGACTGAAGCTTTCTTT.

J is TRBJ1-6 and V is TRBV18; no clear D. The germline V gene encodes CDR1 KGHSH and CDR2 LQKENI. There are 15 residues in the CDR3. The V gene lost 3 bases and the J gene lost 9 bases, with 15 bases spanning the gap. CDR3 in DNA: TGTGCCAGCTCACCCTCCCCAGGCCGCGCTTCACCCCTCCACTTT. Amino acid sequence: CASSPSPGRASPLHF.

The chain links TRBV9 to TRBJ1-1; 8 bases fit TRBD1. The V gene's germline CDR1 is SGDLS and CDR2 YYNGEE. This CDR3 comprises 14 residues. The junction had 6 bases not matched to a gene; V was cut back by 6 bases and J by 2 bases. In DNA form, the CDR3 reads TGTGCCAGCACCGGTGACAGGGGAAACACTGAAGCTTTCTTT. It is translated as CASTGDRGNTEAFF.

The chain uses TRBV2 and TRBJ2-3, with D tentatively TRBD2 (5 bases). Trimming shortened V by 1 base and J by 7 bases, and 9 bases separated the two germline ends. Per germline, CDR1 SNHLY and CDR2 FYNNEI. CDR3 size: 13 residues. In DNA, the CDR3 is TGTGCCAGCAGTGAAGATGAGGGAAATACGCAGTATTTT. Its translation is CASSEDEGNTQYF.

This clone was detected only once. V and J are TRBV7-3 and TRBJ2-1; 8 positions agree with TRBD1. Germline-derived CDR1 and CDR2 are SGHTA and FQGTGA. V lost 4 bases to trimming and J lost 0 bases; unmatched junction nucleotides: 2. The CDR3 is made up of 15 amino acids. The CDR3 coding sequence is TGTGCCAGCAGCTATGGACAGGGCTCCTACAATGAGCAGTTCTTC. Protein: CASSYGQGSYNEQFF.

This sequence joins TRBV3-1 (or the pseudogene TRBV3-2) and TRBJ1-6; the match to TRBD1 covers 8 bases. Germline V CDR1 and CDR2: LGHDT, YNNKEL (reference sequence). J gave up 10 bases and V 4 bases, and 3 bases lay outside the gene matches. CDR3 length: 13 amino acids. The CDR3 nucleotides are TGTGCCAGCAGCCGGGACAGGATATCACCCCTCCACTTT. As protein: CASSRDRISPLHF.

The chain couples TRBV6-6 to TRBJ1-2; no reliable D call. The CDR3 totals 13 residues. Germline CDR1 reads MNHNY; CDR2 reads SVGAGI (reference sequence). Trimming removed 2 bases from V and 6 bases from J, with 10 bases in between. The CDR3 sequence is CASSYGEENGYTF. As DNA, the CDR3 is TGTGCCAGCAGTTACGGGGAGGAAAATGGCTACACCTTC.

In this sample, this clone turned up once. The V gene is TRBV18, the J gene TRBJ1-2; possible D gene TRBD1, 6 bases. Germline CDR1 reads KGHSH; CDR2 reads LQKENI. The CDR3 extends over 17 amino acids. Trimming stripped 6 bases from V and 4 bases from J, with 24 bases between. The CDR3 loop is CASSRDTGGGAGYGYTF. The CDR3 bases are TGTGCCAGCTCTCGCGATACCGGTGGGGGCGCGGGCTATGGCTACACCTTC.

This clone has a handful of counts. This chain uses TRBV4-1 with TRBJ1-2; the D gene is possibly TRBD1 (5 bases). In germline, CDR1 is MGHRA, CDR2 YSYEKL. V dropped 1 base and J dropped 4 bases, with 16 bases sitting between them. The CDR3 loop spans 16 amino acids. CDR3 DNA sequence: TGCGCCAGCAGCCAAGGAGTTCGAGGGACTGTCTATGGCTACACCTTC. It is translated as CASSQGVRGTVYGYTF.

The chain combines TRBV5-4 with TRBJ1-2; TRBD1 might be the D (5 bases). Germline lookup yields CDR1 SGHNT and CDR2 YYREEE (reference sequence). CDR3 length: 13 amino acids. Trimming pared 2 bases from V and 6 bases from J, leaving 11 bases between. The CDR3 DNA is TGTGCCAGCAGCTTAATCGGACATGATGGCTACACCTTC. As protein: CASSLIGHDGYTF. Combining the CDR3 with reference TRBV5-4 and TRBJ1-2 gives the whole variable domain ETGVTQSPTHLIKTRGQQVTLRCSSQSGHNTVSWYQQALGQGPQFIFQYYREEENGRGNFPPRFSGLQFPNYSSELNVNALELDDSALYLCASSLIGHDGYTFGSGTRLTVV.